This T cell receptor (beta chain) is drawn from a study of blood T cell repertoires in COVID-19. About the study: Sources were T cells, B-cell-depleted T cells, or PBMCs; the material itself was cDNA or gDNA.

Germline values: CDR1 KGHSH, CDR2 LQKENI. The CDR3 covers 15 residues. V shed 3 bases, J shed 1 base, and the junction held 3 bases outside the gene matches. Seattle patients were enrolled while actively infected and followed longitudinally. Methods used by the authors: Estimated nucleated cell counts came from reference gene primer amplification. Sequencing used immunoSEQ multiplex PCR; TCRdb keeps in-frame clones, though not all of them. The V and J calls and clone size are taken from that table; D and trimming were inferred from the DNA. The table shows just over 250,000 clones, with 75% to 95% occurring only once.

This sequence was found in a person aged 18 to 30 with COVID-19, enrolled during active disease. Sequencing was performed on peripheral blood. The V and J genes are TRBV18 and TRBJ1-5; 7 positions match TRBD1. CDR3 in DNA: TGTGCCAGCTCACCGGAACAGGGGAGCAATCAGCCCCAGCATTTT. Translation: CASSPEQGSNQPQHF.